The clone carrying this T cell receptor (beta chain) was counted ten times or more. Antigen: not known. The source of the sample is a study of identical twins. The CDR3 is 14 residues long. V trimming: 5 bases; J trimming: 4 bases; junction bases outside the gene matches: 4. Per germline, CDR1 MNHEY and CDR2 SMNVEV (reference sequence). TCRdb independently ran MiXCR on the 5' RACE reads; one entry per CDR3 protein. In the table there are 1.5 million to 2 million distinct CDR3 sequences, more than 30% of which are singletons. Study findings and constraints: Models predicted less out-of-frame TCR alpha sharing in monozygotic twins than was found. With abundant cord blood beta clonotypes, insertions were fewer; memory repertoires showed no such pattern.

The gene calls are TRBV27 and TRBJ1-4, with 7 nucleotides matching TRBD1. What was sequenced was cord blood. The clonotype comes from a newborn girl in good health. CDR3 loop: CASSPGQVNEKLFF. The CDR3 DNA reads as TGTGCCAGCAGTCCCGGACAGGTTAATGAAAAACTGTTTTTT. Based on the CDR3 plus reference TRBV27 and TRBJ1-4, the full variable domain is EAQVTQNPRYLITVTGKKLTVTCSQNMNHEYMSWYRQDPGLGLRQIYYSMNVEVTDKGDVPEGYKVSRKEKRNFPLILESPSPNQTSLYFCASSPGQVNEKLFFGSGTQLSVL.